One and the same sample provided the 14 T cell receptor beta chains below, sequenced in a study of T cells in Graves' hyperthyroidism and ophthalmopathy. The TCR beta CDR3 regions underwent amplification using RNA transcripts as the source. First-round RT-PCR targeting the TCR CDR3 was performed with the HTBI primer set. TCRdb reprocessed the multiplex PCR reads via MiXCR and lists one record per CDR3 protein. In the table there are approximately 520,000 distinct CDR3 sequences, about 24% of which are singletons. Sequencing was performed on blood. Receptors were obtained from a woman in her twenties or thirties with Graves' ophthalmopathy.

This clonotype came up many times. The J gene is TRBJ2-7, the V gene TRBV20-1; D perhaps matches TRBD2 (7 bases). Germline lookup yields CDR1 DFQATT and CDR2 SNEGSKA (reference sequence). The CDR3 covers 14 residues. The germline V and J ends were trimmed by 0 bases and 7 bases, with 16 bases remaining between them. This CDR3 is CSARDWAGGREQYF. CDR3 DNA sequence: TGCAGTGCTAGAGATTGGGCCGGGGGGCGGGAGCAGTACTTC.

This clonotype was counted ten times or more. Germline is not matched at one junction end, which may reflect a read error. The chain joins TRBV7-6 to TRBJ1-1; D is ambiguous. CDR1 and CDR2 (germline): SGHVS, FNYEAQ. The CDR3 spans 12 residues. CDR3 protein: CASSDPGLKLVF. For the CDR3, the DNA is TGTGCCAGCAGCGATCCGGGCTTAAAGCTAGTCTTT.

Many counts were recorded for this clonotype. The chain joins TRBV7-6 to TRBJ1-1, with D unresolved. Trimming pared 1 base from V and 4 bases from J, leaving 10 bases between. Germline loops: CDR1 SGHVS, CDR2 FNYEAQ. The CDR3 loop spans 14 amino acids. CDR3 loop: CASSLVPGSTEAFF. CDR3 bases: TGTGCCAGCAGCTTAGTTCCGGGGAGCACTGAAGCTTTCTTT.

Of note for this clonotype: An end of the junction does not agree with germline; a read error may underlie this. CDR3 sequence reads: CASRLEEYLTYEQYF. The CDR3 DNA is TGCGCCAGCAGATTGGAGGAGTACTTAACCTACGAGCAGTACTTC. The rearrangement uses TRBV5-1 and TRBJ2-7; a weak D match, TRBD2 (5 bases). The V gene's germline CDR1 is SGHRS and CDR2 YFSETQ. The CDR3 loop spans 15 amino acids. The variable domain in full, with the rest retrieved from reference TRBV5-1 and TRBJ2-7, is KAGVTQTPRYLIKTRGQQVTLSCSPISGHRSVSWYQQTPGQGLQFLFEYFSETQRNKGNFPGRFSGRQFSNSRSEMNVSTLELGDSALYLCASRLEEYLTYEQYFGPGTRLTVT.

The CDR3 region is CASSQLAGQETQYF. CDR3 nucleotides: TGTGCCAGCAGCCAGCTAGCGGGACAAGAGACCCAGTACTTC. V gene TRBV3-1 combines with J gene TRBJ2-5; 9 positions match TRBD2. V was clipped by 3 bases and J by 2 bases; unmatched bases: 1. The CDR3 sequence is 14 residues long. Per the germline V gene, CDR1 is LGHDT and CDR2 is YNNKEL (reference sequence).

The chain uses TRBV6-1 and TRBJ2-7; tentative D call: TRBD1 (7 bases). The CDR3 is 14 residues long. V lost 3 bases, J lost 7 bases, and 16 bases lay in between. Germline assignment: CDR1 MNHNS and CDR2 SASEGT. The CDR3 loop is CASSEGRGVGEQYF. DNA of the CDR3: TGTGCCAGCAGTGAGGGCAGGGGGGTCGGTGAGCAGTACTTC.

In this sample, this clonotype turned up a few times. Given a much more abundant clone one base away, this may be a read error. The CDR3 spells CASSPLDFLAKNIKYF. CDR3 coding DNA: TGTGCCAGCAGCCCCCTCGACTTCCTAGCCAAAAACATTAAGTACTTC. The V gene is TRBV7-2, the J gene TRBJ2-4; maybe TRBD2 (5 bases). Germline V CDR1 and CDR2: SGHTA, FQGNSA. The CDR3 is made up of 16 amino acids.

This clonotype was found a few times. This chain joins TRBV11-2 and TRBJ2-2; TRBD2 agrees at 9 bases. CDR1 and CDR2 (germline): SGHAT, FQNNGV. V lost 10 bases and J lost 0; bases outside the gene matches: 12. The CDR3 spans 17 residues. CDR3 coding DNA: TGTGCCAAAATCGGGCTAGCGGGGACTGCGAACACCGGGGAGCTGTTTTTT. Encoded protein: CAKIGLAGTANTGELFF.

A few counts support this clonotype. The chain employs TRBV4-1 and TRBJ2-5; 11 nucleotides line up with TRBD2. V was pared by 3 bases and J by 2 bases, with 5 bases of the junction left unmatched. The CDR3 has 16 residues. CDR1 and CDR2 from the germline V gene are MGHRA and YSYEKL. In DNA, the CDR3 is TGCGCCAGCAGCCATGGGGGACTAGCGGTACAAGAGACCCAGTACTTC. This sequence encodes CASSHGGLAVQETQYF.

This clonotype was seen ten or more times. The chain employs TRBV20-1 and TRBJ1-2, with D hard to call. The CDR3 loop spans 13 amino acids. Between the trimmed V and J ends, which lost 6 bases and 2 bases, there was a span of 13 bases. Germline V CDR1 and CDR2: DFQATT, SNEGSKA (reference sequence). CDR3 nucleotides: TGCAGTGCCGCCCCCCATGGAAACTATGGCTACACCTTC. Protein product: CSAAPHGNYGYTF.

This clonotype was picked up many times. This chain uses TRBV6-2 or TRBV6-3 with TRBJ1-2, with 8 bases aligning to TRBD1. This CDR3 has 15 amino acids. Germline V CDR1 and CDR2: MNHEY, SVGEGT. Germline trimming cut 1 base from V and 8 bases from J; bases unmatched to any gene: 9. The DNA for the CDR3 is TGTGCCAGCAGTTACTGGACAGGGTCGGCGGAAGGCTACACCTTC. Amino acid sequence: CASSYWTGSAEGYTF.

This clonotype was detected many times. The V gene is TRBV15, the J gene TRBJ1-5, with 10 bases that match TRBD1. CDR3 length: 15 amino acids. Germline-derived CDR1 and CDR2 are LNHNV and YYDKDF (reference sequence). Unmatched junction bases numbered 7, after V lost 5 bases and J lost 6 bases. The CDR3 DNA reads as TGTGCCACCAGCGACCGGGACAGGGGCATTCAGCCCCAGCATTTT. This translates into CATSDRDRGIQPQHF.

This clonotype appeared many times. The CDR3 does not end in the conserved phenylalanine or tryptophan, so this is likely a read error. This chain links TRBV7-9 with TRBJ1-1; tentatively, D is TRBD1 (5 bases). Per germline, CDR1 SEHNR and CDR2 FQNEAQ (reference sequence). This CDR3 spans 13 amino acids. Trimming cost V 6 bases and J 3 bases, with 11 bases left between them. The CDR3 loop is CASRIMGDTEAFS. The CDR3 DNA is TGTGCCAGCAGGATTATGGGGGACACTGAAGCTTTCTCT.

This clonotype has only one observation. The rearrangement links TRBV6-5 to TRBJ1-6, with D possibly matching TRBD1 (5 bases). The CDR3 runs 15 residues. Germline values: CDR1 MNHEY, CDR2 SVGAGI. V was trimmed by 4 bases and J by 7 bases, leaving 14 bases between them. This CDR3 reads CASSSFGGGNSPLHF. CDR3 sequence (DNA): TGTGCCAGCAGTTCCTTCGGGGGAGGCAATTCACCCCTCCACTTT.